Described below is a single T cell receptor (beta chain) sequence and its context. The antigen is unknown. Repertoires were generated with immunoSEQ multiplex PCR, while TCRdb's copy carries only in-frame clones and drops some. Altogether 300,000 to 400,000 clones are present, around 79% being singletons, with the ten largest covering roughly 10%. The data belong to a study of shared clonotypes between healthy human individuals. Notes on the study in general: Shared clonotypes: approximately 5.3% naive CD4, roughly 4% naive CD8, 2.3% memory CD4, 0.4% to 0.45% memory CD8.

The CDR3 is 15 amino acids. The germline gives CDR1 KGHSH, CDR2 LQKENI. V shed 3 bases and J 2 bases; nucleotides not matched to a gene: 2. This TCR was sampled from a man younger than 45 in good health. Sequenced sample: memory CD4+ T cells sorted from blood. The subset is: CD45RA-negative fraction. The gene calls are TRBV18 and TRBJ2-1, with 9 bases matching TRBD2. Written as DNA, the CDR3 is TGTGCCAGCTCACCCGAGCGGGGGGCCTACAATGAGCAGTTCTTC. This gives the protein CASSPERGAYNEQFF.